Listed here are 23 T cell receptor beta chains from one sample, sequenced in a study of shared clonotypes between healthy human individuals. Assay used: immunoSEQ multiplex PCR; TCRdb lists only in-frame clones, some missing. The data contain some 530,000 clones, almost 80% of them seen just once; the ten biggest clones take up 12%. Sequenced material: PBMCs. The receptors stem from a woman between 40 and 50 years old in good health. Some clones in this sample may be carry-over from other donors' samples.

This clone was found once. The chain employs TRBV29-1 and TRBJ1-2, with D possibly being TRBD1 (5 bases). Germline lookup yields CDR1 SQVTM and CDR2 ANQGSEA. Trimming stripped 8 bases from V and 7 bases from J, with 20 bases between. The CDR3 has 13 residues. The chain's CDR3 is CSSEGTGLGGYTF. CDR3 bases: TGCAGCTCCGAGGGAACAGGTTTGGGTGGCTACACCTTC. The full variable domain, in which reference TRBV29-1 and TRBJ1-2 provide the parts outside the CDR3, is SAVISQKPSRDICQRGTSLTIQCQVDSQVTMMFWYRQQPGQSLTLIATANQGSEATYESGFVIDKFPISRPNLTFSTLTVSNMSPEDSSIYLCSSEGTGLGGYTFGSGTRLTVV.

The chain recombines TRBV4-3 with TRBJ2-3; 8 nucleotides align to TRBD2. The germline gives CDR1 LGHNA, CDR2 YSLEER. The ends lost 0 bases at V and 5 bases at J; junction bases unmatched: 4. The CDR3 length is 15 residues. The CDR3 DNA is TGCGCCAGCAGCCAAGATCGCAGCGGGGGAGATACGCAGTATTTT. It specifies CASSQDRSGGDTQYF.

The chain recombines TRBV7-7 with TRBJ2-2, with D uncertain. CDR3 length equals 14 residues. Deletions cut 7 bases from V and 5 bases from J, with 14 bases between. Germline loops: CDR1 SSHAT, CDR2 FNYEAQ (reference sequence). CDR3 DNA sequence: TGTGCCAGCACCAGGATGGGTGTGACCGGGGAGCTGTTTTTT. Translating gives CASTRMGVTGELFF.

The chain is built from TRBV30 and TRBJ1-5; 8 bases are a match to TRBD1. CDR3 length equals 16 residues. Losses at the gene ends were 0 bases for V and 9 bases for J; bases not matched to a gene: 13. Germline V CDR1 and CDR2: GTSNPN, SVGIG (reference sequence). The CDR3 DNA sequence: TGTGCCTGGAGTGTACAATCAGGGGGCAGTTTTCTGCCCCAGCATTTT. Translation: CAWSVQSGGSFLPQHF.

Details on this clone: The same CDR3 also results from other DNA sequences found in this sample. J is TRBJ2-3 and V is TRBV15; TRBD1 matches 7 bases. V shed 5 bases, J shed 1 base, and the junction held 3 bases outside the gene matches. The CDR3 length is 14 residues. Germline-derived CDR1 and CDR2 are LNHNV and YYDKDF (reference sequence). CDR3 nucleotides: TGTGCCACCAGCCGGGACAGAGGCACAGATACGCAGTATTTT. As protein: CATSRDRGTDTQYF.

The V call is TRBV6-1, the J call TRBJ2-3, with no clear D. Trimming pared 8 bases from V and 2 bases from J, leaving 8 bases between. This CDR3 is 12 amino acids long. Looked up from germline, CDR1 is MNHNS and CDR2 is SASEGT. This CDR3 reads CASLHLTDTQYF. The CDR3 DNA sequence: TGTGCCAGCCTACATCTCACAGATACGCAGTATTTT.

The V gene is TRBV29-1, the J gene TRBJ1-4; tentatively, D is TRBD1 (5 bases). The germline gives CDR1 SQVTM, CDR2 ANQGSEA. The CDR3 has 13 residues. The V gene lost 6 bases and the J gene lost 10 bases, with 18 bases spanning the gap. The CDR3 DNA reads TGCAGCGTCCACGCGCAGGGAGCGGGAAAACTGTTTTTT. Its translation is CSVHAQGAGKLFF.

This chain connects TRBV28 to TRBJ2-1, with 8 bases identical to TRBD1. The CDR3 loop spans 13 amino acids. Germline V gives CDR1 MDHEN, CDR2 SYDVKM. Losses at the gene ends were 4 bases for V and 8 bases for J; bases not matched to a gene: 4. In DNA form, the CDR3 reads TGTGCCAGCAGTTGGCAGGGGGCGGATGAGCAGTTCTTC. Amino acids: CASSWQGADEQFF.

The CDR3 here is CATSRDKDRAYEQYF. In nucleotides, the CDR3 is TGTGCCACCAGCAGAGATAAGGACAGGGCCTACGAGCAGTACTTC. The chain employs TRBV15 and TRBJ2-7; 8 nucleotides match TRBD1. Germline CDR1 LNHNV, CDR2 YYDKDF (reference sequence). This CDR3 comprises 15 residues. V gave up 0 bases and J gave up 2 bases; unmatched junction bases: 3.

This chain uses TRBV5-1 with TRBJ1-1, with D tentatively TRBD1 (5 bases). This CDR3 comprises 14 residues. CDR1 is SGHRS, CDR2 YFSETQ, per germline. V was cut by 2 bases and J by 4 bases, with 12 bases left in between. The CDR3 spells CASSFEGRGTEAFF. For the CDR3, the DNA is TGCGCCAGCAGCTTCGAGGGGAGAGGCACTGAAGCTTTCTTT.

This chain links TRBV27 with TRBJ2-7; D may match TRBD1 or TRBD2 (5 bases each). The V and J ends lost 3 bases and 2 bases respectively, with 14 bases between them. Germline V gene lookup returns CDR1 MNHEY and CDR2 SMNVEV (reference sequence). The CDR3 is 15 amino acids. CDR3 sequence (DNA): TGTGCCAGCAGTTTCCGGCCGGGGCGAGCCTACGAGCAGTACTTC. It specifies CASSFRPGRAYEQYF.

In this sample, this clone turned up once. The chain employs TRBV13 and TRBJ2-3, with 9 bases that match TRBD2. V was clipped by 5 bases and J by 4 bases; unmatched bases: 13. This CDR3 region has 17 residues. The V gene's germline CDR1 is PRHDT and CDR2 FYEKMQ (reference sequence). The CDR3 nucleotides read TGTGCCAGCAGCCCACCGAGGGAGCGGGAGGTGGCAGATACGCAGTATTTT. Its translation is CASSPPREREVADTQYF.

V is TRBV30 and J is TRBJ2-3; maybe TRBD1 (7 bases). Germline V gene sequence: CDR1 GTSNPN, CDR2 SVGIG (reference sequence). The CDR3 is 14 amino acids. Deletions cut 7 bases from V and 3 bases from J, with 17 bases between. CDR3 DNA sequence: TGTGCCTCCGCAATACAGGGGAGGACAGATACGCAGTATTTT. It codes for CASAIQGRTDTQYF.

The chain carries TRBV5-6 and TRBJ2-5; D is unresolved. The CDR3 sequence is 13 residues long. In germline, CDR1 is SGHDT, CDR2 YYEEEE. V dropped 1 base and J dropped 4 bases, with 8 bases sitting between them. The CDR3 loop reads CASSLRPAETQYF. The CDR3, as DNA: TGTGCCAGCAGCTTGAGGCCCGCAGAGACCCAGTACTTC.

This chain uses TRBV28 with TRBJ2-2; 8 nucleotides agree with TRBD2. The CDR3 runs to 14 residues. CDR1 is MDHEN, CDR2 SYDVKM, per germline. The J segment lost 7 bases and the V segment lost 6 bases, leaving 7 bases of the junction unmatched. The DNA for the CDR3 is TGTGCCAGCAGGGGAGCGGGAGAAATCGGGGAGCTGTTTTTT. This sequence encodes CASRGAGEIGELFF.

This clone showed up just once. The chain combines TRBV25-1 with TRBJ1-6, with 8 bases matching TRBD1. CDR1 and CDR2 (germline): MGHDK, SYGVNS. Trimming removed 3 bases from V and 8 bases from J; junction bases left unmatched: 6. The CDR3 totals 15 residues. CDR3 nucleotide sequence: TGTGCCAGCAGTGAGCCGGACAGGGATGATTCACCCCTCCACTTT. Amino acids: CASSEPDRDDSPLHF.

This clone has just a few counts. V gene TRBV9 combines with J gene TRBJ2-3; no firm D call. This CDR3 region has 15 residues. Germline CDR1 reads SGDLS; CDR2 reads YYNGEE. V was shortened by 0 bases and J by 2 bases, with 10 bases between the two germline ends. CDR3 region: CASSVATLLTDTQYF. For the CDR3, the DNA is TGTGCCAGCAGCGTAGCAACTCTACTCACAGATACGCAGTATTTT.

The chain is built from TRBV29-1 and TRBJ2-7; a possible D gene is TRBD1 (6 bases). This CDR3 spans 13 amino acids. Germline assignment: CDR1 SQVTM and CDR2 ANQGSEA. V lost 6 bases and J lost 5, with 17 bases in between. In DNA form, the CDR3 reads TGCAGCGTCCGGACACAGGGTGCCCACGAGCAGTACTTC. Its translation is CSVRTQGAHEQYF.

The chain uses TRBV7-9 and TRBJ1-1; TRBD1 agrees at 9 bases. The germline CDR1 and CDR2 sequences are SEHNR and FQNEAQ (reference sequence). V shed 5 bases, J shed 6 bases, and the junction held 10 bases outside the gene matches. This CDR3 region has 15 residues. The CDR3 is CASSATGTGYAEAFF. DNA for the CDR3: TGTGCCAGCAGCGCCACCGGGACAGGGTACGCTGAAGCTTTCTTT.

The rearrangement links TRBV28 to TRBJ2-5; 7 bases align to TRBD1. V gave up 6 bases and J gave up 2 bases; unmatched junction bases: 3. The germline CDR1 and CDR2 sequences are MDHEN and SYDVKM. The CDR3 is 13 residues long. CDR3 in amino acids: CASRRGPQETQYF. DNA of the CDR3: TGTGCCAGCAGGAGGGGGCCTCAAGAGACCCAGTACTTC.

This CDR3 is CASSQGPAKGLTGELFF. In DNA form, the CDR3 reads TGTGCCAGCAGCCAAGGGCCCGCGAAGGGGCTAACCGGGGAGCTGTTTTTT. The chain couples TRBV4-2 to TRBJ2-2, with a weak D call TRBD1 (5 bases). The CDR3 covers 17 residues. CDR1 is LGHNA, CDR2 YNFKEQ, per germline. Trimming pared 1 base from V and 5 bases from J, leaving 17 bases between.

The chain joins TRBV5-1 to TRBJ2-1; 12 positions match TRBD2. The CDR3 sequence is 15 residues long. With V trimmed by 6 bases and J by 5 bases, 6 bases remained unmatched. Germline CDR1 and CDR2: SGHRS and YFSETQ. CDR3 DNA: TGCGCCAGCAAGGAGACTAGCGGGAGAAACAATGAGCAGTTCTTC. Its protein product is CASKETSGRNNEQFF.

The chain recombines TRBV9 with TRBJ1-3; D remains unclear. CDR1 is SGDLS, CDR2 YYNGEE, per germline. The germline V and J ends were trimmed by 4 bases and 1 base, with 6 bases remaining between them. CDR3 length: 13 amino acids. CDR3 in amino acids: CASSTRSGNTIYF. The CDR3 bases are TGTGCCAGCAGCACCCGATCTGGAAACACCATATATTTT.